The 8 T cell receptor beta chains listed next were all sequenced from one sample in a study of shared clonotypes between healthy human individuals. The data were produced by immunoSEQ multiplex PCR, yet TCRdb's version contains in-frame clones alone and is incomplete. The profile shows approximately 110,000 clones, roughly 70% of them singletons. Sequencing used memory CD8+ T cells sorted from blood. Subset defined: CD45RO+ cells pooled with CCR7-negative TemRA cells. These receptors were obtained from a woman aged 25-40 years in good health.

The CDR3 loop reads CASSTNRDSIYDNEQFF. CDR3 sequence (DNA): TGCGCCAGCAGCACTAACCGGGACTCCATATACGACAATGAGCAGTTCTTC. V and J are TRBV5-1 and TRBJ2-1, with D possibly matching TRBD2 (6 bases). V lost 4 bases to trimming and J lost 5 bases, with 22 bases between them. The CDR3 is made up of 17 amino acids. The germline V gene has CDR1 SGHRS and CDR2 YFSETQ.

As for this clone: Given a much more abundant clone one base away, this may be a read error. J is TRBJ2-2 and V is TRBV6-5, with 8 bases that match TRBD1. The CDR3 is 15 residues long. Germline V gene data show CDR1 as MNHEY and CDR2 as SVGAGI. The junction had 9 bases not matched to a gene; V was cut back by 5 bases and J by 7 bases. CDR3 nucleotides: TGTGCCAGCAGTCCCTGGCAGGGGGCGGGCGGGGAGCTGTTTTTT. As protein: CASSPWQGAGGELFF.

V usage is TRBV25-1 and J usage is TRBJ2-7, with D possibly matching TRBD1 (6 bases). Germline V lookup: CDR1 MGHDK, CDR2 SYGVNS. V lost 4 bases and J 2 bases, leaving 21 bases between the germline ends. CDR3 length equals 17 residues. CDR3 amino acids: CASSVTSSTGKPYEQYF. The CDR3 DNA reads TGTGCCAGCAGTGTGACGTCCTCTACAGGGAAACCCTACGAGCAGTACTTC.

The rearrangement links TRBV27 to TRBJ2-7, with D unresolved. The germline V and J ends were trimmed by 6 bases and 5 bases, with 11 bases remaining between them. The CDR3 is 12 amino acids. Germline CDR1 is MNHEY and CDR2 is SMNVEV (reference sequence). The CDR3 is CASSPRSHEQYF. Written as DNA, the CDR3 is TGTGCCAGCAGCCCAAGATCCCACGAGCAGTACTTC.

A few counts support this clone. J is TRBJ1-1 and V is TRBV11-3; D call uncertain. CDR1 is SGHNT and CDR2 is YENEEA in the germline V gene. This CDR3 spans 13 amino acids. V lost 5 bases to trimming and J lost 3 bases, with 10 bases between them. DNA of the CDR3: TGTGCCAGCAGCGCTGGGAAGTACACTGAAGCTTTCTTT. It yields the protein CASSAGKYTEAFF.

A few counts support this clone. The chain recombines TRBV7-4 with TRBJ2-5, with TRBD2 matching over 12 bases. Germline assignment: CDR1 SGHVT and CDR2 SQSDAQ. V trimming: 8 bases; J trimming: 3 bases; junction bases outside the gene matches: 13. This CDR3 is 17 amino acids long. Written as DNA, the CDR3 is TGTGCCAGCCTTTTACTAGCGGGAGGCCTTCGGGAAGAGACCCAGTACTTC. This encodes CASLLLAGGLREETQYF.

This chain joins TRBV25-1 and TRBJ2-5; D is uncertain. The end of the DNA aligns better with TRBJ2-7, so the J call may be wrong. CDR1 and CDR2 from the germline V gene are MGHDK and SYGVNS. The CDR3 consists of 14 residues. The CDR3 spells CASSGQGKSNEQYF. For the CDR3, the DNA is TGTGCCAGCAGTGGCCAAGGGAAAAGCAACGAGCAGTACTTC.

The V call is TRBV10-3, the J call TRBJ2-7, with D hard to call. Trimming cost V 4 bases and J 3 bases, with 7 bases left between them. This CDR3 comprises 12 residues. Germline V CDR1 and CDR2: ENHRY, SYGVKD. The CDR3, as DNA: TGTGCCATCAGTGCGATAAGCTACGAGCAGTACTTC. Translation: CAISAISYEQYF.